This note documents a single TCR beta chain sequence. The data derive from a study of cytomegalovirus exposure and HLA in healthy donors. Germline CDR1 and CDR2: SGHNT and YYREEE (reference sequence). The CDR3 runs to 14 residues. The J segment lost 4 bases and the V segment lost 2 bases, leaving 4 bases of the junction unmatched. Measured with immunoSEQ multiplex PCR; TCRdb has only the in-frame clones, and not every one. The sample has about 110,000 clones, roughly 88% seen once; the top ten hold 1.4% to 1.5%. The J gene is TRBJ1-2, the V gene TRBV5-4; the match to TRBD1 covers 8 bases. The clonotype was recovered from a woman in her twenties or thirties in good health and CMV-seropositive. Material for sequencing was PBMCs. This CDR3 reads CASSLQGGGYGYTF. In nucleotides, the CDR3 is TGTGCCAGCAGCTTACAGGGGGGTGGCTATGGCTACACCTTC.